The 18 T cell receptor beta chains given below trace back to one sample, sequenced in a study of blood T cell repertoires in COVID-19. Generated by immunoSEQ multiplex PCR, the TCRdb table keeps only in-frame clones and is missing some. The table has about 160,000 clones, around 82% seen once. The sample consisted of peripheral blood. The receptors were gathered from a woman in her thirties or forties with COVID-19, enrolled during active disease.

This clone has a single count. The chain uses TRBV18 and TRBJ1-4, with D hard to call. Germline CDR1 KGHSH, CDR2 LQKENI. The CDR3 extends over 15 amino acids. V lost 5 bases and J lost 5, with 15 bases in between. DNA of the CDR3: TGTGCCAGCTCAGAGGTGGCTTCGGTGAATGAAAAACTGTTTTTT. This translates into CASSEVASVNEKLFF.

This chain uses TRBV6-2 or TRBV6-3 with TRBJ2-2; 11 bases match TRBD2. The germline V gene has CDR1 MNHEY and CDR2 SVGEGT. Trimming cost V 3 bases and J 6 bases; bases outside gene matches: 12. The CDR3 has 18 residues. The CDR3 loop is CASSYATSGILLAGELFF. CDR3 bases: TGTGCCAGCAGTTATGCGACTAGCGGGATCCTCCTGGCCGGGGAGCTGTTTTTT.

The chain uses TRBV11-2 and TRBJ2-1; D not certain. Germline V gene lookup returns CDR1 SGHAT and CDR2 FQNNGV. Trimming stripped 5 bases from V and 5 bases from J, with 4 bases between. The CDR3 has 11 residues. CDR3 DNA: TGTGCCAGCAGCCAGAACAATGAGCAGTTCTTC. Its protein product is CASSQNNEQFF.

This chain joins TRBV6-2 or TRBV6-3 and TRBJ1-2; D unclear. The germline V and J ends were trimmed by 6 bases and 8 bases, with 16 bases remaining between them. The V gene's germline CDR1 is MNHEY and CDR2 SVGEGT. This CDR3 has 13 residues. The CDR3 DNA follows: TGTGCCAGCAGCCTTCATCCCGACAAGGGCTACACCTTC. This translates into CASSLHPDKGYTF.

In this sample, this clone turned up many times. The rearrangement uses TRBV5-1 and TRBJ2-7; 9 nucleotides align to TRBD2. V shed 2 bases and J 5 bases; nucleotides not matched to a gene: 11. The V gene's germline CDR1 is SGHRS and CDR2 YFSETQ. The CDR3 has 16 amino acids. This CDR3 reads CASSFLGGLALHEQYF. The CDR3 nucleotides are TGCGCCAGCAGCTTCTTGGGGGGACTAGCTCTCCACGAGCAGTACTTC.

This clone was recorded once. The chain links TRBV7-2 to TRBJ1-5, with TRBD1 matching 9 bases. Germline CDR1 is SGHTA and CDR2 is FQGNSA. The CDR3 extends over 15 amino acids. Losses at the gene ends were 2 bases for V and 6 bases for J; bases not matched to a gene: 5. CDR3: CASSLQGTGTQPQHF. CDR3 nucleotides: TGTGCCAGCAGCTTACAAGGGACAGGGACTCAGCCCCAGCATTTT.

This clone was counted between two and nine times. The chain uses TRBV7-8 and TRBJ2-1; 7 bases are shared with TRBD1. Trimming removed 0 bases from V and 5 bases from J; junction bases left unmatched: 10. In germline, CDR1 is SGHVS, CDR2 FQNEAQ. This CDR3 contains 17 residues. Here the CDR3 reads CASSLASQRGPHNEQFF. The CDR3 bases are TGTGCCAGCAGCTTAGCGTCACAAAGGGGGCCCCACAATGAGCAGTTCTTC.

The chain has TRBV7-9 and TRBJ1-6; maybe TRBD1 (5 bases). This CDR3 spans 16 amino acids. V lost 4 bases to trimming and J lost 4 bases, with 14 bases between them. CDR1 and CDR2 (germline): SEHNR, FQNEAQ (reference sequence). The CDR3: CASSSARQGYNSPLHF. For the CDR3, the DNA is TGTGCCAGCAGCTCAGCCCGGCAGGGTTATAATTCACCCCTCCACTTT.

This clone appeared a single time. The rearrangement uses TRBV19 and TRBJ2-7, with 9 positions matching TRBD2. V lost 4 bases to trimming and J lost 6 bases; unmatched junction nucleotides: 7. The CDR3 has 14 amino acids. The V gene's germline CDR1 is LNHDA and CDR2 SQIVND (reference sequence). CDR3 amino acids: CASSNRAGGFEQYF. CDR3 nucleotides: TGTGCCAGTAGTAATCGCGCGGGAGGGTTCGAGCAGTACTTC.

The rearrangement uses TRBV28 and TRBJ2-3, with 9 bases fitting TRBD2. CDR1 and CDR2 from the germline V gene are MDHEN and SYDVKM. The J segment lost 7 bases and the V segment lost 7 bases, leaving 12 bases of the junction unmatched. CDR3 size: 15 residues. CDR3 residues: CASTPGYSGRHTQYF. The CDR3 DNA is TGTGCCAGCACCCCAGGTTATAGCGGGAGACATACGCAGTATTTT.

The chain uses TRBV5-8 and TRBJ2-1; TRBD1 agrees at 9 bases. CDR1 SGHTS and CDR2 YDEGEE come from the germline V gene. The ends lost 0 bases at V and 11 bases at J; junction bases unmatched: 0. This CDR3 contains 12 residues. The CDR3 loop reads CASSLDRGQQFF. The CDR3 region has the DNA TGTGCCAGCAGCTTGGACAGGGGGCAGCAGTTCTTC.

Turning to this clone: The junction departs from the called germline gene at one end, perhaps through a read error. The V call is TRBV6-5, the J call TRBJ1-1, with TRBD1 as a possible D gene (5 bases). Germline CDR1 is MNHEY and CDR2 is SVGAGI. This CDR3 spans 15 amino acids. DNA for the CDR3: TGTGCCAGCGGCCCGCCTTTCCCCAGGGATAATGAAACTTTCTTT. Translating it yields CASGPPFPRDNETFF.

The J gene is TRBJ2-4, the V gene TRBV15; possible D gene TRBD1, 5 bases. With 2 bases removed from V and 2 bases from J, the gap between germline ends came to 10 bases. Per germline, CDR1 LNHNV and CDR2 YYDKDF (reference sequence). The CDR3 covers 15 residues. CDR3 amino acids: CATSRFQGTKNIQYF. Written as DNA, the CDR3 is TGTGCCACCAGCAGATTTCAGGGCACCAAAAACATTCAGTACTTC.

The chain uses TRBV4-2 and TRBJ2-7; no reliable D call. The germline V gene encodes CDR1 LGHNA and CDR2 YNFKEQ. The CDR3 loop spans 12 amino acids. Between the trimmed V and J ends, which lost 3 bases and 7 bases, there was a span of 10 bases. The CDR3 here is CASSHGFQEQYF. The CDR3 DNA sequence: TGTGCCAGCAGCCACGGGTTCCAGGAGCAGTACTTC.

The chain links TRBV19 to TRBJ1-2, with 10 bases aligning to TRBD1. The CDR3 is 13 residues long. V shed 7 bases and J 8 bases; nucleotides not matched to a gene: 7. The germline V gene encodes CDR1 LNHDA and CDR2 SQIVND (reference sequence). CDR3 sequence reads: CASMGTGESGYTF. For the CDR3, the DNA is TGTGCCAGTATGGGGACAGGGGAGAGCGGCTACACCTTC.

The sample holds one count of this clone. The V call is TRBV14, the J call TRBJ2-4; 8 positions match TRBD1. V trimming: 3 bases; J trimming: 6 bases; junction bases outside the gene matches: 4. The CDR3 is 14 residues long. Germline V gives CDR1 SGHDN, CDR2 FVKESK. CDR3 bases: TGTGCCAGCAGCCACCGGACAGGGACAAACATTCAGTACTTC. This gives the protein CASSHRTGTNIQYF.

This clone was observed once. The CDR3 protein is CAISGVGNEQFF. CDR3 DNA sequence: TGTGCCATCTCCGGGGTCGGCAATGAGCAGTTCTTC. V gene TRBV10-3 combines with J gene TRBJ2-1; D is possibly TRBD2 (5 bases). This CDR3 region has 12 residues. CDR1 ENHRY and CDR2 SYGVKD come from the germline V gene. The V end was cut by 8 bases, the J end by 6 bases, with 11 bases between.

This clone has only one observation. V gene TRBV7-8 combines with J gene TRBJ2-3, with D tentatively TRBD1 (6 bases). This CDR3 contains 13 residues. V was pared by 6 bases and J by 2 bases, with 9 bases between. In germline, CDR1 is SGHVS, CDR2 FQNEAQ. The CDR3 protein is CASRAGVTDTQYF. CDR3 sequence (DNA): TGTGCCAGCAGGGCAGGGGTCACAGATACGCAGTATTTT.